A single sample is the source of the 29 T cell receptor beta chains below, sequenced in a study of early T cells in non-severe SARS-CoV-2 infection. TCRdb recomputed calls from the 5' RACE reads with MiXCR, one row per CDR3 protein. The sample includes fewer than 35,000 distinct CDR3 sequences, 4.4% of them seen just once. Sequencing was performed on whole blood. The receptors come from an adult who was a healthcare worker with PCR-confirmed SARS-CoV-2 infection or an uninfected control (not recorded which).

This clonotype has a count of ten or more. The rearrangement uses TRBV15 and TRBJ2-3, with 9 bases lining up with TRBD1. This CDR3 region has 15 residues. Germline lookup yields CDR1 LNHNV and CDR2 YYDKDF (reference sequence). J was trimmed by 4 bases and V by 1 base; bases with no gene match: 3. The CDR3 region is CATSRGQGESDTQYF. The CDR3 DNA reads TGTGCCACCAGCAGAGGACAGGGGGAGTCAGATACGCAGTATTTT.

This clonotype was seen at least ten times. This sequence joins TRBV12-3 or TRBV12-4 and TRBJ1-2, with D possibly being TRBD1 (6 bases). The CDR3 consists of 15 residues. Trimming shortened V by 2 bases and J by 0 bases, and 10 bases separated the two germline ends. The CDR3 DNA reads as TGTGCCAGCAGTTTACCTCGACAGGCTAACTATGGCTACACCTTC. Amino acids: CASSLPRQANYGYTF.

This clonotype was seen only a few times. The gene calls are TRBV6-5 and TRBJ2-5; D remains unclear. Trimming removed 6 bases at V and 0 bases at J, with 17 bases between. The CDR3 covers 16 residues. Germline CDR1 MNHEY, CDR2 SVGAGI. In DNA, the CDR3 is TGTGCCAGCAGCCATCCAGCCGACTCAAACCAAGAGACCCAGTACTTC. It codes for CASSHPADSNQETQYF.

In this sample, this clonotype turned up many times. The rearrangement joins TRBV7-9 to TRBJ1-5; D is unresolved. Trimming removed 0 bases at V and 1 base at J, with 4 bases between. Germline V gene sequence: CDR1 SEHNR, CDR2 FQNEAQ (reference sequence). The CDR3 spans 14 residues. DNA for the CDR3: TGTGCCAGCAGCTTAGCAGGGAGCAATCAGCCCCAGCATTTT. Protein sequence: CASSLAGSNQPQHF.

This chain connects TRBV19 to TRBJ2-3; 10 positions match TRBD2. The germline gives CDR1 LNHDA, CDR2 SQIVND (reference sequence). Trimming took 7 bases from V and 4 from J; bases not matched to a gene: 5. This CDR3 comprises 14 residues. Here the CDR3 DNA reads TGTGCCAGTAAAAGCGGGGGGGCCGCAGATACGCAGTATTTT. As protein: CASKSGGAADTQYF.

This clonotype was picked up many times. The CDR3 nucleotides read TGTGCCAGCGGGGACTACAATGAGCAGTTCTTC. Translation: CASGDYNEQFF. The chain combines TRBV9 with TRBJ2-1; D uncertain. V was trimmed by 7 bases and J by 3 bases, leaving 5 bases between them. The germline gives CDR1 SGDLS, CDR2 YYNGEE. The CDR3 spans 11 residues.

DNA of the CDR3: TGTGCCAGCAGCCAAGGACAGTCTATCATGTCATCTGAAGCTTTCTTT. Translating it yields CASSQGQSIMSSEAFF. The rearrangement uses TRBV3-1 and TRBJ1-1; D possibly corresponds to TRBD1 (5 bases). CDR1 LGHDT and CDR2 YNNKEL come from the germline V gene (reference sequence). V was trimmed by 1 base and J by 6 bases, leaving 18 bases between them. The CDR3 runs to 16 residues.

The sample holds many counts of this clonotype. The chain has TRBV7-9 and TRBJ2-5; D may be TRBD1 or TRBD2 (5 bases each). This CDR3 has 15 residues. Looked up from germline, CDR1 is SEHNR and CDR2 is FQNEAQ (reference sequence). Trimming took 5 bases from V and 2 from J, leaving 15 bases between them. The CDR3 region has the DNA TGTGCCAGCAGCCTAGATGGGGGAGTGCAAGAGACCCAGTACTTC. Amino acid sequence: CASSLDGGVQETQYF.

To note about this clonotype: A much larger clonotype is one base distant, so this may be a read error. The gene calls are TRBV24-1 and TRBJ2-6, with TRBD1 matching over 8 bases. The CDR3 runs to 16 residues. Germline V gives CDR1 KGHDR, CDR2 SFDVKD. The CDR3 nucleotides read TGTGCCACCAGTCCCGCAGGGGGCTCTGGGGCCAACGTCCAGACTTTC. Its protein is CATSPAGGSGANVQTF.

The chain has TRBV27 and TRBJ1-6; no clear D. This CDR3 has 16 amino acids. V was clipped by 5 bases and J by 9 bases, with 20 bases between them. Germline V gives CDR1 MNHEY, CDR2 SMNVEV (reference sequence). The CDR3 DNA follows: TGTGCCAGCAGTCAAAGGGTGCCCATTCACATTTCACCCCTCCACTTT. Encoded protein: CASSQRVPIHISPLHF.

This clonotype appeared many times. V and J are TRBV2 and TRBJ2-7; D call uncertain. The germline CDR1 and CDR2 sequences are SNHLY and FYNNEI. V lost 2 bases and J lost 3, with 2 bases in between. The CDR3 has 11 amino acids. CDR3 residues: CASSENYEQYF. Here the CDR3 DNA reads TGTGCCAGCAGTGAAAACTACGAGCAGTACTTC.

This clonotype was seen ten or more times. The V call is TRBV25-1, the J call TRBJ1-2, with 11 nucleotides matching TRBD1. Trimming at V came to 8 bases and at J to 8 bases, leaving 4 bases not matched to a gene. CDR3 length equals 12 residues. CDR1 and CDR2 (germline): MGHDK, SYGVNS. Here the CDR3 DNA reads TGTGCCAGCGCGGGACAGGGGGAAGGCTACACCTTC. This codes for CASAGQGEGYTF.

This clonotype was seen repeatedly, ten times or more. The rearrangement links TRBV29-1 to TRBJ2-1, with no clear D. The CDR3 loop spans 13 amino acids. The V gene's germline CDR1 is SQVTM and CDR2 ANQGSEA. V was trimmed by 4 bases and J by 1 base, leaving 8 bases between them. CDR3 in amino acids: CSVVGPSYNEQFF. CDR3 in DNA: TGCAGCGTTGTGGGCCCGTCCTACAATGAGCAGTTCTTC.

This clonotype was found many times. CDR3 amino acids: CASRRHHSYNEQFF. The CDR3 DNA is TGTGCCAGTAGAAGGCACCACTCCTACAATGAGCAGTTCTTC. The chain is built from TRBV19 and TRBJ2-1; D ambiguous. The length of the CDR3 is 14 residues. V shed 6 bases and J shed 0 bases, with 9 bases lying between them. Germline V gene lookup returns CDR1 LNHDA and CDR2 SQIVND (reference sequence). The full variable domain, completed using reference TRBV19 and TRBJ2-1, is DGGITQSPKYLFRKEGQNVTLSCEQNLNHDAMYWYRQDPGQGLRLIYYSQIVNDFQKGDIAEGYSVSREKKESFPLTVTSAQKNPTAFYLCASRRHHSYNEQFFGPGTRLTVL.

V gene TRBV10-3 combines with J gene TRBJ2-5, with D perhaps matching TRBD2 (6 bases). Germline assignment: CDR1 ENHRY and CDR2 SYGVKD. The V end lost 0 bases, the J end lost 5 bases, and 7 bases lay between the germline ends. This CDR3 region has 13 residues. CDR3 loop: CAISESLAETQYF. CDR3 bases: TGTGCCATCAGTGAGTCGCTAGCGGAGACCCAGTACTTC.

This clonotype was seen ten or more times. The genes are TRBV20-1 and TRBJ2-2; TRBD2 aligns across 9 bases. The CDR3 covers 14 residues. V lost 6 bases, J lost 5 bases, and 7 bases stayed unmatched. The germline CDR1 and CDR2 sequences are DFQATT and SNEGSKA (reference sequence). The CDR3 sequence is CSALFSGSTGELFF. CDR3 in DNA: TGCAGTGCCCTTTTTAGCGGGAGTACCGGGGAGCTGTTTTTT.

V and J are TRBV12-3 or TRBV12-4 and TRBJ2-3; the D is unclear. The CDR3 is 14 amino acids. Deletions cut 1 base from V and 1 base from J, with 6 bases between. In DNA, the CDR3 is TGTGCCAGCAGTTTAGTAGGGCGCACAGATACGCAGTATTTT. It translates to CASSLVGRTDTQYF.

In this sample, this clonotype is medium-sized. The rearrangement links TRBV7-3 to TRBJ1-1, with 10 bases that match TRBD1. The CDR3 covers 14 residues. CDR1 and CDR2 from the germline V gene are SGHTA and FQGTGA. Trimming at V came to 3 bases and at J to 3 bases, leaving 1 base not matched to a gene. The DNA for the CDR3 is TGTGCCAGCAGCTTGACAGGGGGCGACACTGAAGCTTTCTTT. This encodes CASSLTGGDTEAFF.

This clonotype occurred many times. The chain recombines TRBV27 with TRBJ2-1, with 12 bases fitting TRBD2. The V gene end was trimmed by 5 bases and the J gene end by 5 bases; junction bases not matched to a gene: 7. Germline CDR1 reads MNHEY; CDR2 reads SMNVEV (reference sequence). The CDR3 extends over 16 amino acids. CDR3 in DNA: TGTGCCAGCAGTAAATGGACTAGCGGGGTCAACAATGAGCAGTTCTTC. Protein: CASSKWTSGVNNEQFF.

There are many counts of this clonotype. V and J are TRBV4-1 and TRBJ2-3; no definite D call. Germline V lookup: CDR1 MGHRA, CDR2 YSYEKL. The ends were cut back, 1 base at V and 6 bases at J, with 11 bases in the middle. This CDR3 spans 14 amino acids. The CDR3 protein is CASSQVGPLDTQYF. The CDR3 bases are TGCGCCAGCAGCCAAGTCGGCCCCTTGGATACGCAGTATTTT.

This clonotype was seen more than once but under ten times. At one end the junction does not follow the germline gene, possibly because of a read error. The gene calls are TRBV28 and TRBJ1-1; 7 positions match TRBD1. CDR3 length: 15 amino acids. Per the germline V gene, CDR1 is MDHEN and CDR2 is SYDVKM. This CDR3 is CASSSQTGVNTEAYF. The CDR3 bases are TGTGCCAGCAGTTCCCAAACAGGGGTTAACACTGAAGCTTACTTT.

This clonotype came up many times. The chain couples TRBV29-1 to TRBJ1-1, with D hard to call. The CDR3 totals 11 residues. CDR1 is SQVTM and CDR2 is ANQGSEA in the germline V gene. V was shortened by 5 bases and J by 0 bases, with 4 bases between the two germline ends. This CDR3 is CSVNMNTEAFF. The CDR3 DNA is TGCAGCGTTAACATGAACACTGAAGCTTTCTTT.

This clonotype was observed many times. The chain joins TRBV12-3 or TRBV12-4 to TRBJ2-7, with TRBD2 matching 7 bases. The CDR3 runs to 15 residues. After removal of 3 bases from V and 3 bases from J, the junction contained 8 bases not matched to a gene. CDR3 sequence reads: CASSLAFGGNYEQYV. CDR3 in DNA: TGTGCCAGCAGTTTGGCGTTCGGGGGGAACTACGAGCAGTACGTC.

This clonotype was recorded many times. Here the CDR3 reads CASTPRGGLAGTTMEQYF. DNA for the CDR3: TGTGCCAGCACCCCCCGGGGGGGCCTAGCTGGGACCACTATGGAGCAGTACTTC. This rearrangement joins TRBV28 to TRBJ2-7; 8 bases fit TRBD2. The CDR3 is 18 amino acids. Germline V CDR1 and CDR2: MDHEN, SYDVKM. After removal of 7 bases from V and 7 bases from J, the junction contained 24 bases not matched to a gene.

This clonotype was seen at least ten times. The chain links TRBV4-1 to TRBJ2-1; D unclear. CDR1 MGHRA and CDR2 YSYEKL come from the germline V gene. The V gene lost 2 bases and the J gene lost 4 bases, with 3 bases spanning the gap. CDR3 length: 12 residues. CDR3 in amino acids: CASSQLYNEQFF. Written as DNA, the CDR3 is TGCGCCAGCAGCCAACTTTACAATGAGCAGTTCTTC.

This clonotype was seen many times. The gene calls are TRBV7-2 and TRBJ2-1; the match to TRBD2 covers 8 bases. CDR3 length: 15 residues. V lost 5 bases, J lost 2 bases, and 5 bases stayed unmatched. Germline V gene data show CDR1 as SGHTA and CDR2 as FQGNSA. CDR3 residues: CASSRAGGPYNEQFF. CDR3 DNA sequence: TGTGCCAGCAGCCGGGCGGGAGGCCCCTACAATGAGCAGTTCTTC.

This clonotype was seen at least ten times. The DNA of the CDR3 is TGCAGTGCTACCAACAACGAATATAGCAATCAGCCCCAGCATTTT. This codes for CSATNNEYSNQPQHF. The chain recombines TRBV20-1 with TRBJ1-5; no clear D gene. Germline-derived CDR1 and CDR2 are DFQATT and SNEGSKA (reference sequence). The CDR3 consists of 15 residues. Trimming pared 4 bases from V and 0 bases from J, leaving 13 bases between.

This clonotype was counted at least ten times. The chain combines TRBV10-3 with TRBJ2-5, with D possibly being TRBD1 (5 bases). Trimming left V 2 bases short and J 2 bases short, with 12 bases between. The CDR3 consists of 15 residues. CDR1 and CDR2 from the germline V gene are ENHRY and SYGVKD. In DNA form, the CDR3 reads TGTGCCATCAGTGAGACACTTGGACAACAAGAGACCCAGTACTTC. It encodes CAISETLGQQETQYF.

This clonotype was seen many times. The chain recombines TRBV20-1 with TRBJ2-7; 12 bases are shared with TRBD2. Germline lookup yields CDR1 DFQATT and CDR2 SNEGSKA (reference sequence). V was clipped by 3 bases and J by 1 base; unmatched bases: 13. The CDR3 has 18 residues. The DNA for the CDR3 is TGCAGTGCTAGGAAGACCGGGACTAGCGGGCGGGGGTCCTACGAGCAGTACTTC. Its translation: CSARKTGTSGRGSYEQYF.